This T cell receptor beta chain originates from a study of control samples from healthy donors and cancer patients. Clones were sequenced by immunoSEQ multiplex PCR, and TCRdb holds only the in-frame ones, with some missing. The table lists 60,000 to 75,000 clones, 83% of them singletons, with approximately 15% in the top ten. This clone was seen a single time. With V trimmed by 6 bases and J by 3 bases, 6 bases remained unmatched. The germline V gene encodes CDR1 MDHEN and CDR2 SYDVKM. The CDR3 is 14 residues long. The chain carries TRBV28 and TRBJ2-7, with TRBD1 matching over 9 bases. The clonotype originates from a man in his 60s in good health. The material sequenced was blood. The CDR3 reads CASRPGQGIYEQYF. The CDR3 DNA sequence: TGTGCCAGCAGGCCGGGACAGGGAATCTACGAGCAGTACTTC. Drawing the rest from reference TRBV28 and TRBJ2-7, the complete variable domain is DVKVTQSSRYLVKRTGEKVFLECVQDMDHENMFWYRQDPGLGLRLIYFSYDVKMKEKGDIPEGYSVSREKKERFSLILESASTNQTSMYLCASRPGQGIYEQYFGPGTRLTVT.